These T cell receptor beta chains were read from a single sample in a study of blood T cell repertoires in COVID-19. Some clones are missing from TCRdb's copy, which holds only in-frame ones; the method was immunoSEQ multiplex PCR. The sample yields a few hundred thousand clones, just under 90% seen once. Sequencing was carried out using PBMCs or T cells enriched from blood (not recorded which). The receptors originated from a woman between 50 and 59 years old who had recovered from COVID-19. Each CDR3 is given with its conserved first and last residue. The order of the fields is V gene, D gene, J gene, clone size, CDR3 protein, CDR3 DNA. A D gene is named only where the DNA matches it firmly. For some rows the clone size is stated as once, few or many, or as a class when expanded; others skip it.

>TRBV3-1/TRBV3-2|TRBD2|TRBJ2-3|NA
CATTRGGEDTQYF
TGTGCCACCACTCGGGGGGGCGAAGATACGCAGTATTTT
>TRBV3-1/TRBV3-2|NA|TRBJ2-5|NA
CASSYAEGLTQYF
TGTGCCAGCAGCTACGCGGAAGGTTTGACCCAGTACTTC
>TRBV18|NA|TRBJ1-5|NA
CASSPPGQQPQHF
TGTGCCAGCTCACCACCGGGCCAGCAGCCCCAGCATTTT
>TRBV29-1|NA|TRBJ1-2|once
CSVPHPGWGYTF
TGCAGCGTTCCCCATCCCGGTTGGGGCTACACCTTC
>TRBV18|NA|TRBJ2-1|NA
CASSPYERSSYNEQFF
TGTGCCAGCTCACCATACGAGCGGAGCTCCTACAATGAGCAGTTCTTC
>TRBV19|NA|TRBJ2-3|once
CASTPGRGGSITDTQYF
TGTGCCAGTACCCCGGGGCGGGGCGGATCCATCACAGATACGCAGTATTTT
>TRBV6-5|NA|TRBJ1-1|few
CASSYQVNTEAFF
TGTGCCAGCAGTTACCAGGTGAACACTGAAGCTTTCTTT
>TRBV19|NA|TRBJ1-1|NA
CASSIYRSTEAFF
TGTGCCAGTAGTATATACAGATCCACTGAAGCTTTCTTT
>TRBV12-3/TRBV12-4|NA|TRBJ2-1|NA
CASRQYNEQFF
TGTGCCAGCAGACAGTACAATGAGCAGTTCTTC
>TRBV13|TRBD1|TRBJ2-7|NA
CASSLQGDTYEQYF
TGTGCCAGCAGCCTACAGGGGGACACCTACGAGCAGTACTTC
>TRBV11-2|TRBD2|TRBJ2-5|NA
CASSLVAGAQETQYF
TGTGCCAGCAGCTTAGTAGCGGGGGCCCAAGAGACCCAGTACTTC
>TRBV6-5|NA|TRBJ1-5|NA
CASSLQGNNQPQHF
TGTGCCAGCAGTCTTCAGGGTAACAATCAGCCCCAGCATTTT
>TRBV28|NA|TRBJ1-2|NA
CASTRVGVEGYTF
TGTGCCAGCACCAGGGTAGGGGTAGAGGGCTACACCTTC
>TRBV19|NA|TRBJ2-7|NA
CASSITDGAGASGYEQYF
TGTGCCAGTAGTATTACTGACGGCGCAGGGGCGTCGGGCTACGAGCAGTACTTC
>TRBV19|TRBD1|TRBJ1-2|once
CASSRQGDGGYTF
TGTGCCAGTAGCAGACAGGGGGACGGCGGCTACACCTTC
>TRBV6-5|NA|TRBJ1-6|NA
CASSYSRDMVSPPHF
TGTGCCAGCAGTTACTCCCGGGACATGGTTTCACCCCCCCACTTT
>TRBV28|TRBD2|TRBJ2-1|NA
CASASRLAGGNEQFF
TGTGCCAGCGCCTCGCGACTAGCGGGGGGTAATGAGCAGTTCTTC
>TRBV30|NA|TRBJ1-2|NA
CAWSPQDRRWNYGYTF
TGTGCCTGGAGTCCCCAGGATAGGAGGTGGAACTATGGCTACACCTTC
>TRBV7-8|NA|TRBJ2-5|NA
CASSFVEETQYF
TGTGCCAGCAGCTTTGTAGAAGAGACCCAGTACTTC
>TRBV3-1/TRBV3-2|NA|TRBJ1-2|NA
CASSQRDTALGRHGYTF
TGTGCCAGCAGCCAGAGAGACACAGCCCTCGGCCGACATGGCTACACCTTC
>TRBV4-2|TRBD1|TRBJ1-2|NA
CASSQAGTDTYGYTF
TGTGCCAGCAGCCAAGCCGGGACAGATACCTATGGCTACACCTTC
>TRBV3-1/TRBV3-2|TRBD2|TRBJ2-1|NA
CASSQVASGGTDNEQFF
TGTGCCAGCAGCCAAGTTGCTAGCGGGGGGACAGACAATGAGCAGTTCTTC
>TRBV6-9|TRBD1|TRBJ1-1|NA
CASSWGRGHHTEAFF
TGTGCCAGCAGTTGGGGCAGGGGGCACCACACTGAAGCTTTCTTT
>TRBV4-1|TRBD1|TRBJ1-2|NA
CASSDLGQVYGYTF
TGCGCCAGCAGCGACCTAGGACAGGTTTATGGCTACACCTTC
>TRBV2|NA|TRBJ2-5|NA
CASTGAGETQYF
TGTGCCAGCACAGGGGCCGGGGAGACCCAGTACTTC
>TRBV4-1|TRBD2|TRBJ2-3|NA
CASSQGNDGRSTDTQYF
TGCGCCAGCAGCCAAGGTAACGACGGGAGGAGCACAGATACGCAGTATTTT
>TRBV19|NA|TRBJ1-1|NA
CASSIWGSTTEAFF
TGTGCCAGTAGTATTTGGGGCTCTACCACTGAAGCTTTCTTT
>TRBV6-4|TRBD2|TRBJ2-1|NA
CASSDGDSGGEFNEQFF
TGTGCCAGCAGTGACGGCGATAGCGGGGGGGAATTTAATGAGCAGTTCTTC
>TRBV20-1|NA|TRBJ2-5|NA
CSASLRGAIYETQYF
TGCAGTGCTAGTCTCCGGGGGGCTATCTACGAGACCCAGTACTTC
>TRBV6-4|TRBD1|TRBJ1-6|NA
CATPDREFYNSPLHF
TGTGCCACCCCGGACAGGGAGTTCTATAATTCACCCCTCCACTTT
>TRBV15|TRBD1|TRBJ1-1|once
CATSSGTGGYTEAFF
TGTGCCACCAGCTCCGGGACAGGGGGCTACACTGAAGCTTTCTTT
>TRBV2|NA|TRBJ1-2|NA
CASRGDTPNYTF
TGTGCCAGCAGGGGGGACACTCCAAACTACACCTTC
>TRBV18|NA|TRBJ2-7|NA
CASSPLQGSYEQYF
TGTGCCAGCTCACCACTCCAGGGGAGCTACGAGCAGTACTTC
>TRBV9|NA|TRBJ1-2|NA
CASSNPTGGLPSGYTF
TGTGCCAGCAGCAACCCGACCGGAGGACTACCGAGCGGCTACACCTTC
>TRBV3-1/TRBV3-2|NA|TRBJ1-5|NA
CASSPTDVPPQHF
TGTGCCAGCAGCCCAACAGACGTGCCGCCCCAGCATTTT
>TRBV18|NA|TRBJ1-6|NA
CASSPFDRSPLHF
TGTGCCAGCTCACCCTTCGACAGATCACCCCTCCACTTT
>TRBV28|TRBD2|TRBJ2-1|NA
CASSFPQDTSGEYNEQFF
TGTGCCAGCAGTTTTCCGCAAGATACTAGCGGGGAATACAATGAGCAGTTCTTC
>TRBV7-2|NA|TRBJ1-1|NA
CASSFPTVGREAFF
TGTGCCAGCAGCTTTCCGACAGTGGGCCGTGAAGCTTTCTTT
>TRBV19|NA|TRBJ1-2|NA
CASSIGVGSNYGYTF
TGTGCCAGTAGTATCGGGGTGGGCAGTAACTATGGCTACACCTTC
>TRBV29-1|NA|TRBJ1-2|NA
CSVQGRANYGYTF
TGCAGCGTTCAGGGGAGAGCTAACTATGGCTACACCTTC
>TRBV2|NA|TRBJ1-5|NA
CASRNRVHQPQHF
TGTGCCAGCAGGAACAGGGTTCATCAGCCCCAGCATTTT
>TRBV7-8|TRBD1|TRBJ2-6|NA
CASSSEVRGSSGANVLTF
TGTGCCAGCAGCTCCGAGGTCAGGGGGTCCTCTGGGGCCAACGTCCTGACTTTC